Sequencing of this T cell receptor beta chain was carried out in a study of early T cells in non-severe SARS-CoV-2 infection. The TCR library protocol attached unique molecular identifiers to the individual cDNA molecules. A single record per CDR3 protein comes from TCRdb applying MiXCR to the 5' RACE reads. This sample has 55,000 to 65,000 distinct CDR3 sequences; 10% to 12% occur once, and the top ten carry about 1.7%. The CDR3 loop spans 16 amino acids. Trimming left V 5 bases short and J 6 bases short, with 19 bases between. This sequence was found in an adult who was a healthcare worker with PCR-confirmed SARS-CoV-2 infection or an uninfected control (not recorded which). V gene TRBV12-3 or TRBV12-4 combines with J gene TRBJ2-2; TRBD2 is a possible D gene (6 bases). The sample taken for sequencing was whole blood. The CDR3 spells CASSARGGAVPGELFF. The CDR3 DNA follows: TGTGCCAGCAGTGCCAGAGGCGGGGCGGTACCCGGGGAGCTGTTTTTT.